The clone carrying this TCR delta chain was counted between two and nine times. Antigen unknown. The protein TCRdb lists belongs to a much larger clone and differs from this DNA's translation at residue 3, which points to a read error; the protein shown is made from the DNA. From germline, CDR1 is TSWWSYY and CDR2 QGS. The CDR3 contains 24 residues. TCRdb reanalyzed the multiplex PCR reads using CATT. The sample carries about 48,000 delta-chain clones, about 1.5% recorded once. Bulk repertoires came from Vgamma9/Vdelta2+ or Vdelta2-negative gammadelta T cells flow-sorted from PBMC. These data originate in a study of γδ T cells in repeated Plasmodium falciparum infection. For the study at large: Age- and gender-matched Australian children served as comparison for malaria-exposed Malian children. The study's findings and limits: Many TCRgamma sequences overlapped between individuals in stable Vgamma9/Vdelta2+ repertoires.

The sequencing sample was made of gamma-delta T cells from blood. The chain links TRDV1 to TRDJ1; 11 bases agree with TRDD3. TCRdb offers no J gene call, so here the DNA was matched to germline to obtain one. This sequence originates from a pool of human donors (malaria-infected and uninfected, not separated). The CDR3: CAFGNSPHILPNHWGISKADKLIF. In nucleotides, the CDR3 is TGTGCTTTTGGGAACTCCCCCCACATACTTCCTAACCACTGGGGGATAAGCAAGGCCGATAAACTCATCTTT.